This T cell receptor beta chain was recovered during a study of shared clonotypes between healthy human individuals. Sequenced by immunoSEQ multiplex PCR; TCRdb stores in-frame clones only, minus some. Of fewer than 3 million clones in the sample, approximately 90% are singletons; the top ten hold 0.37%. In the case of this clone: Its target is not known.

The donors were all Caucasian adults (living in Nashville, Tennessee). The germline CDR1 and CDR2 sequences are MGHRA and YSYEKL. The CDR3 is 16 residues long. The germline V and J ends were trimmed by 1 base and 0 bases, with 13 bases remaining between them. Study-wide findings and caveats: Sorted-subset samples were not fully sequenced, rarefaction indicated.

Sequenced material: naive CD4+ T cells from PBMCs. The sample's subset: CD45RA+ positively selected. The TCR was taken from a man younger than 35 in good health. Some clones in this sample may be carry-over from other donors' samples. This chain connects TRBV4-1 to TRBJ2-7; D unresolved. The CDR3 here is CASSQGLRVGSYEQYF. The DNA of the CDR3 is TGCGCCAGCAGCCAAGGGCTTAGGGTTGGCTCCTACGAGCAGTACTTC.